This T cell receptor (beta chain) was found in a study of cytomegalovirus exposure and HLA in healthy donors. Study-wide points: By a later analysis, the bulk of CMV-associated TCR beta chains appeared HLA-restricted. It emerged from a later analysis that several of the most significant clusters appeared to be linked to common viral pathogens.

This clone was picked up a small number of times. The antigen is unknown. The CDR3 totals 15 residues. V lost 6 bases and J lost 4; bases outside the gene matches: 11. Germline CDR1 SNHLY, CDR2 FYNNEI. PCR involved 60 Vbeta and 13 Jbeta primers. Sequencing was performed with immunoSEQ multiplex PCR; in TCRdb, only in-frame clones are kept and a portion is missing. The data show nearly 65,000 clones, about 76% seen once. The V gene is TRBV2, the J gene TRBJ2-7, with 8 positions matching TRBD1. Sequencing was performed on PBMCs. The clonotype was recovered from a man aged 50 or older in good health and CMV-seronegative. CDR3 nucleotides: TGTGCCAGCAGGGCCCAGGGGGCCCTGGCGTACGAGCAGTACTTC. Translating gives CASRAQGALAYEQYF.